Sequencing of this T cell receptor (beta chain) was carried out in a study of T cell repertoires in cytomegalovirus infection. In the study overall: CMV infection together with matching HLA type was indicated by public TCR beta signatures. Study-wide results and limits: Frequencies of public TCR beta families were cumulated, and this identified carriers of CMV plus the relevant HLA.

The sample holds many counts of this clonotype. Antigen specificity is unknown. V was clipped by 5 bases and J by 4 bases; unmatched bases: 6. This CDR3 spans 15 amino acids. Germline loops: CDR1 SEHNR, CDR2 FQNEAQ (reference sequence). TCRdb passed the reads through MiXCR, listing each CDR3 protein once. The sample gives about 600,000 distinct CDR3 sequences, about 24% of which show up once; less than 9.5% is in the top ten. The J gene is TRBJ2-2, the V gene TRBV7-9; 8 positions match TRBD2. The sequenced sample was CD8+ T cells from PBMCs. The origin of this receptor is a human donor in good health (CMV status not recorded). Some clones in this sample may be carry-over from other donors' samples. The CDR3 loop is CASSRRGGPTGELFF. As DNA, the CDR3 is TGTGCCAGCAGCCGCCGGGGGGGGCCCACCGGGGAGCTGTTTTTT.